This T cell receptor (beta chain) was identified in a study of control samples from healthy donors and cancer patients. Germline V gives CDR1 LNHDA, CDR2 SQIVND (reference sequence). J gave up 2 bases and V 4 bases, and 2 bases lay outside the gene matches. The CDR3 spans 14 residues. Measured with immunoSEQ multiplex PCR; TCRdb has only the in-frame clones, and not every one. Among 100,000 to 150,000 clones listed, roughly 90% were seen once. This clonotype originated in a man over 45 with head and neck cancer. The chain couples TRBV19 to TRBJ2-3; 8 positions agree with TRBD2. Sequencing input: PBMCs. In DNA form, the CDR3 reads TGTGCCAGTAGTAACGGACTAGCCACAGATACGCAGTATTTT. This encodes CASSNGLATDTQYF.